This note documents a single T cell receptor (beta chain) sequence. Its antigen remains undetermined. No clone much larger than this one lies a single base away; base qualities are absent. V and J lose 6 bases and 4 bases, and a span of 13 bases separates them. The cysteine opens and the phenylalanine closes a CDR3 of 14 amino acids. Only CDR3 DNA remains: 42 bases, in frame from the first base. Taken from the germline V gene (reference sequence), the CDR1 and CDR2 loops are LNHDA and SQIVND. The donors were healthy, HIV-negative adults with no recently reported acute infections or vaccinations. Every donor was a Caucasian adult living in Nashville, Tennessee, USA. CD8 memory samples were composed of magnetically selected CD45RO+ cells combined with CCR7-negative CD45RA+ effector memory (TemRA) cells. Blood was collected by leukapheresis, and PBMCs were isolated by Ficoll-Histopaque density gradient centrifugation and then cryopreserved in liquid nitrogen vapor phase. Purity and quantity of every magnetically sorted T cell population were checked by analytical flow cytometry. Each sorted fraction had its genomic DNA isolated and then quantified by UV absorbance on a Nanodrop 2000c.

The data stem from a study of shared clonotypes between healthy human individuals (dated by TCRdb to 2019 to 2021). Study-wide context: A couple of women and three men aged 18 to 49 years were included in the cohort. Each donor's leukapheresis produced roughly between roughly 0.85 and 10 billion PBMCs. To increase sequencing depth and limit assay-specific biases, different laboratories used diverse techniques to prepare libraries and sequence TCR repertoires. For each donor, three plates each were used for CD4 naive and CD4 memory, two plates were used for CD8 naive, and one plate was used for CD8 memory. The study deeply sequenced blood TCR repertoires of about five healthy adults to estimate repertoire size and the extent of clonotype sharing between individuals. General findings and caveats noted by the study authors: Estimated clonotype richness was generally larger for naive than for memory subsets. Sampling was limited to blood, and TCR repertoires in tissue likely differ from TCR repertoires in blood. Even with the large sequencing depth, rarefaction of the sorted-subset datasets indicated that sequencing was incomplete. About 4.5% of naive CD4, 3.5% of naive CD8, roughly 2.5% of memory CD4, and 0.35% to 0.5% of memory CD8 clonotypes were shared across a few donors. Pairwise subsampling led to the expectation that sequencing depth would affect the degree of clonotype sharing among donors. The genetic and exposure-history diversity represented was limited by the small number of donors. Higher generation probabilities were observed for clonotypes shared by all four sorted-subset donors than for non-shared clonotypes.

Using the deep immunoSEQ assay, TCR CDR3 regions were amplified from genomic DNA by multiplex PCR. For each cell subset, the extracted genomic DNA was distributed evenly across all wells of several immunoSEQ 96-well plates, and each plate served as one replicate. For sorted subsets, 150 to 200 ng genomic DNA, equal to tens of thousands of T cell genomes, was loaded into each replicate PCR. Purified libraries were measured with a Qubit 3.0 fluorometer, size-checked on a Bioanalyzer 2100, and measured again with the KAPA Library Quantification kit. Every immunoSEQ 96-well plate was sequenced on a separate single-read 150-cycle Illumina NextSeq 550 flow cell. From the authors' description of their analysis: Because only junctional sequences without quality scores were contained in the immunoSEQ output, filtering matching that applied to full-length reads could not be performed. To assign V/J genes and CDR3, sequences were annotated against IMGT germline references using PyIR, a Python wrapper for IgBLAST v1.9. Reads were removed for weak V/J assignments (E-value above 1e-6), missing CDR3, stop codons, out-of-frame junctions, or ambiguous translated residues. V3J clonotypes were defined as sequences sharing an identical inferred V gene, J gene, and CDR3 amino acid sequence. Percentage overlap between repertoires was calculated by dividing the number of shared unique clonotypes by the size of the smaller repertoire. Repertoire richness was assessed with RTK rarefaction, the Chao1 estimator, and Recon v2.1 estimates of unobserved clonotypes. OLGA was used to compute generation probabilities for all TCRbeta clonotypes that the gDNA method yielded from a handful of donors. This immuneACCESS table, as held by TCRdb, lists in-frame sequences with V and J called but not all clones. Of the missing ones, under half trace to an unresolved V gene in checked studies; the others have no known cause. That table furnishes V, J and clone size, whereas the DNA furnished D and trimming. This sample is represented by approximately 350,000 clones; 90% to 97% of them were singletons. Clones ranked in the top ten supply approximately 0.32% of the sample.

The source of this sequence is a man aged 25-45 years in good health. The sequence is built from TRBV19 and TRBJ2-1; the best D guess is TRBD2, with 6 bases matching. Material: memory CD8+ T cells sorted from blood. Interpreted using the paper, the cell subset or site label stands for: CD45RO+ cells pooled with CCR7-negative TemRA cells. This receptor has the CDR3 CASRPSSAYNEQFF. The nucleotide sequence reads TGTGCCAGTAGGCCTTCTAGCGCTTACAATGAGCAGTTCTTC.